This TCR beta chain was found in a study of blood T cell repertoires in COVID-19. Study information: Sites in the United States, Italy and Spain provided acute and convalescent COVID-19 samples. PBMCs, B-cell-depleted T cells, or T cells provided the cDNA or gDNA that made up the material.

Enrolled during active infection, Seattle patients were then followed longitudinally. In the original processing: Reference gene primer amplification in the assay estimated nucleated cell counts. Data came from immunoSEQ multiplex PCR; TCRdb stores just in-frame clones and leaves some out. The DNA gave D and trimming, while V, J and clone size come from that table. This table holds some 69,000 clones, 90% found once. Germline V gene lookup returns CDR1 LGHNA and CDR2 YNFKEQ. The V and J ends lost 2 bases and 6 bases, in that order; junction bases with no gene match: 8. The CDR3 sequence is 16 residues long.

The V call is TRBV4-2, the J call TRBJ2-1; 9 bases match TRBD2. This TCR derives from a man aged 50-59 years with COVID-19, enrolled during active disease. The sample was peripheral blood. The CDR3 coding sequence is TGTGCCAGCAGCCAACCTCGGCGGGAGGGCCGCAATGAGCAGTTCTTC. Protein product: CASSQPRREGRNEQFF.